This T cell receptor (beta chain) was documented in a study of cytomegalovirus exposure and HLA in healthy donors. Study-level background: Earlier results showed 90 million to 120 million unique TCR beta sequences derived from some 180 million T cells. Inside one of the first data releases sat around 77 million unique TCRs taken from HLA-typed donors. Study-wide results and limits: A likely sequencing artifact accounted for one observed cluster of highly shared sequence variants.

Primers included in the PCR were 60 Vbeta and 13 Jbeta primers. TCRdb's copy holds only in-frame clones and misses some; the assay was immunoSEQ multiplex PCR. The data contain about 160,000 clones, roughly four fifths of them seen just once; the ten biggest clones take up approximately 4%. The junction had 6 bases not matched to a gene; V was cut back by 6 bases and J by 6 bases. This CDR3 has 14 amino acids. The V gene's germline CDR1 is ENHRY and CDR2 SYGVKD. This clone has more than one count but fewer than ten. Antigen: not known. This receptor was taken from a middle-aged man in good health and CMV-seropositive. The sample was PBMCs. The V call is TRBV10-3, the J call TRBJ2-1; 9 nucleotides align to TRBD1. CDR3 residues: CAIRKGQGVNEQFF. The CDR3 bases are TGTGCCATCAGGAAGGGACAGGGTGTCAATGAGCAGTTCTTC.